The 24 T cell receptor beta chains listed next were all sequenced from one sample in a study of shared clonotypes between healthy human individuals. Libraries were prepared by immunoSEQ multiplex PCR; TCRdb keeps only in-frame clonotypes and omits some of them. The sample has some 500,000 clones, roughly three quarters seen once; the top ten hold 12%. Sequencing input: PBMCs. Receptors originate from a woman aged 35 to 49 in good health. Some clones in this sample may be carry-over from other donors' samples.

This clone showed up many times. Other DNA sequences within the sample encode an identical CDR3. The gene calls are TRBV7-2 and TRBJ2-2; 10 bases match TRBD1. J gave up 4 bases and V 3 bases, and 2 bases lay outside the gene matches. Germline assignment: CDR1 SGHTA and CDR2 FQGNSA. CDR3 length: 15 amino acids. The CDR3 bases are TGTGCCAGCAGCTTCAGGACAGGGGGCACCGGGGAGCTGTTTTTT. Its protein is CASSFRTGGTGELFF. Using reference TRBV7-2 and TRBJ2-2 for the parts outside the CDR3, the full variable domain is GAGVSQSPSNKVTEKGKDVELRCDPISGHTALYWYRQSLGQGLEFLIYFQGNSAPDKSGLPSDRFSAERTGGSVSTLTIQRTQQEDSAVYLCASSFRTGGTGELFFGEGSRLTVL.

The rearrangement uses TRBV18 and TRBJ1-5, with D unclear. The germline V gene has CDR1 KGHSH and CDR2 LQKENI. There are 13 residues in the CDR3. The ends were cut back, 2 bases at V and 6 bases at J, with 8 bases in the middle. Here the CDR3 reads CASSPGEGQPQHF. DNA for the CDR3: TGTGCCAGCTCACCAGGGGAAGGTCAGCCCCAGCATTTT.

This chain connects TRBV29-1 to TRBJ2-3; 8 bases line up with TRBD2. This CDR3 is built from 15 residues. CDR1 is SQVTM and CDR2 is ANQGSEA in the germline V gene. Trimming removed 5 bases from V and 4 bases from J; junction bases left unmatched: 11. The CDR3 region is CSVNKRERSADTQYF. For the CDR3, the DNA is TGCAGCGTTAATAAGCGGGAGAGGTCGGCAGATACGCAGTATTTT.

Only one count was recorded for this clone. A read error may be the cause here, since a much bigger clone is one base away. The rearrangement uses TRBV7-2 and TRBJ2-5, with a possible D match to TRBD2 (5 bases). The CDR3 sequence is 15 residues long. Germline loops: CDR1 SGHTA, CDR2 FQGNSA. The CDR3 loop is CASSLIRGNQETPYF. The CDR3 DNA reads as TGTGCCAGCAGCTTGATTCGGGGAAACCAAGAGACCCCGTACTTC.

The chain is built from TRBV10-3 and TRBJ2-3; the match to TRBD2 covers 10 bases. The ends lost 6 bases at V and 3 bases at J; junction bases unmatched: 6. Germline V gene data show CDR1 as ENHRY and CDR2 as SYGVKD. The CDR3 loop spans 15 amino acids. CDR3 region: CAISPSGSRTDTQYF. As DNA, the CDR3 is TGTGCCATCAGCCCTAGCGGGAGTAGGACAGATACGCAGTATTTT.

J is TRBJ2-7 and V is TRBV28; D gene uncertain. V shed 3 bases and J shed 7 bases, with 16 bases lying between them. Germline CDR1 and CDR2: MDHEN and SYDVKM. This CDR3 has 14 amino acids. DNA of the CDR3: TGTGCCAGCAGTTTGGTGGGGTCGTCTGGTGAGCAGTACTTC. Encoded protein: CASSLVGSSGEQYF.

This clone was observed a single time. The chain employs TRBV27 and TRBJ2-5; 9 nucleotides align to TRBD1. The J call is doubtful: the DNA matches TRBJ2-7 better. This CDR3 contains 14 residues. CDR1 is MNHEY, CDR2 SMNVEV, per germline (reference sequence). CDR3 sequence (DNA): TGTGCCAGCAGTTTAAGGACAGGGGTCTACGAGCAGTACTTC. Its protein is CASSLRTGVYEQYF.

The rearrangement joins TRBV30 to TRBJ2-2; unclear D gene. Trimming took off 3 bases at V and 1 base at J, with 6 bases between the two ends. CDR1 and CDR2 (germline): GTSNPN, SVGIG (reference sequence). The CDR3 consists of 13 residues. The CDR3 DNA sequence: TGTGCCTGGAGATCCCTGAACACCGGGGAGCTGTTTTTT. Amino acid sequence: CAWRSLNTGELFF.

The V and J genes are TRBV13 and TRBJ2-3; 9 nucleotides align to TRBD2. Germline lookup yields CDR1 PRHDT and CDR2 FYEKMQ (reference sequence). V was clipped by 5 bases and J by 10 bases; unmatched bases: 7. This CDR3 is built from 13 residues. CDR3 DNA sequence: TGTGCCAGCAGCAGCGGGACTAGCAGAGCGCAGTATTTT. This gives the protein CASSSGTSRAQYF.

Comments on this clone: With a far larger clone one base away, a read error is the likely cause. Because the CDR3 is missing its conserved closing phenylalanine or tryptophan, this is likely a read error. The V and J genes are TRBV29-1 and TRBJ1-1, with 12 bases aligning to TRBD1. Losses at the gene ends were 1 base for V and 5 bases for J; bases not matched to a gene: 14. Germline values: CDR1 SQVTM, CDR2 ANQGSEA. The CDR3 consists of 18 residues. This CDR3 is CSVEGAEGQGAWRTEAFS. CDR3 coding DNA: TGCAGCGTTGAAGGTGCTGAGGGACAGGGGGCCTGGAGGACTGAAGCTTTCTCT.

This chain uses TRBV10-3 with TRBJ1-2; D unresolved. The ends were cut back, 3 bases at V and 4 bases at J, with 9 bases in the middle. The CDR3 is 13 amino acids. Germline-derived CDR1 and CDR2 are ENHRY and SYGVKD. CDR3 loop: CAISDTGSYGYTF. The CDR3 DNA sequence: TGTGCCATCAGTGACACCGGCAGCTATGGCTACACCTTC.

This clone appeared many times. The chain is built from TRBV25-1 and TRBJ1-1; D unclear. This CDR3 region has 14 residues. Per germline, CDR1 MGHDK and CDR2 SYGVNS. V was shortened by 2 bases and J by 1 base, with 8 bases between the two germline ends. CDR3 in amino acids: CASSEGKANTEAFF. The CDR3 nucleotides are TGTGCCAGCAGTGAAGGAAAAGCGAACACTGAAGCTTTCTTT.

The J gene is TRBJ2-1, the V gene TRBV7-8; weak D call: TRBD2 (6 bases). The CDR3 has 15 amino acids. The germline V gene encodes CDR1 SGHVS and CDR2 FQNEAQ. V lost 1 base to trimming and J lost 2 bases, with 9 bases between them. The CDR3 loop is CASSLGGTAYNEQFF. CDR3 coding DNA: TGTGCCAGCAGCTTAGGAGGGACTGCCTACAATGAGCAGTTCTTC. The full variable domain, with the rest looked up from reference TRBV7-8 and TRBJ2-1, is GAGVSQSPRYKVAKRGQDVALRCDPISGHVSLFWYQQALGQGPEFLTYFQNEAQLDKSGLPSDRFFAERPEGSVSTLKIQRTQQEDSAVYLCASSLGGTAYNEQFFGPGTRLTVL.

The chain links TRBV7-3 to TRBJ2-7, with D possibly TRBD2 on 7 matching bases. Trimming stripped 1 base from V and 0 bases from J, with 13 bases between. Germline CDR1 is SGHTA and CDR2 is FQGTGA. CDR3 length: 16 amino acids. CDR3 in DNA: TGTGCCAGCAGCTTAAATGGCGGGGGCGCCTCCTACGAGCAGTACTTC. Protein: CASSLNGGGASYEQYF.

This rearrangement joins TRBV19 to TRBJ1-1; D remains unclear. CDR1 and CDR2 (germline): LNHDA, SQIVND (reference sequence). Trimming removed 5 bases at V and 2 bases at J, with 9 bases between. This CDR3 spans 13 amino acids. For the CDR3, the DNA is TGTGCCAGTAGTGCGGGGTTTAACACTGAAGCTTTCTTT. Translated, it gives CASSAGFNTEAFF.

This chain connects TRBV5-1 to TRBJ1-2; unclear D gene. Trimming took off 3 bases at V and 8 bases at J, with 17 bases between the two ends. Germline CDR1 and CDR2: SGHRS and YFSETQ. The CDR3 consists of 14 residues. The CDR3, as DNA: TGCGCCAGCAGCTCTTCACAAGGCTTAGGGGGCTACACCTTC. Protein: CASSSSQGLGGYTF.

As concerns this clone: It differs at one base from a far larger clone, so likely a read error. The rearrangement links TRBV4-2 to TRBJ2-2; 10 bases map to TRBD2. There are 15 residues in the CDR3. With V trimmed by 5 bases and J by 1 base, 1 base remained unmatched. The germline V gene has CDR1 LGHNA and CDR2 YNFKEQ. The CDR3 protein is CASSWTSGNTGELFF. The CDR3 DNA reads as TGTGCCAGCAGCTGGACTAGCGGGAACACCGGGGAGCTGTTTTTT.

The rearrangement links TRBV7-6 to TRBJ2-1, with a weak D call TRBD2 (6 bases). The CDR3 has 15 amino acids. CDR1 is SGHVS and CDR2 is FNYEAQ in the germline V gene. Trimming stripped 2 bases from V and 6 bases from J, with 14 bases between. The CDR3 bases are TGTGCCAGCAGCTTAAGGCCTAGCGTATTCAATGAGCAGTTCTTC. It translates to CASSLRPSVFNEQFF.

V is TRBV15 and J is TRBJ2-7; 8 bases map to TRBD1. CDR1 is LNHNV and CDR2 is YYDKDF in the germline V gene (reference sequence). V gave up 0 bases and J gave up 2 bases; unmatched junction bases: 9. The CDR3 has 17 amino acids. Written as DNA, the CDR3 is TGTGCCACCAGCAGAGACGTCGGGACAGGCTTTACCTACGAGCAGTACTTC. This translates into CATSRDVGTGFTYEQYF.

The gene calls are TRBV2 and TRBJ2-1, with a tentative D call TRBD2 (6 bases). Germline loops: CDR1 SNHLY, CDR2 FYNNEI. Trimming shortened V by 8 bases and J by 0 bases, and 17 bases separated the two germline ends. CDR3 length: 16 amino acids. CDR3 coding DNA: TGTGCCAGCGGGGGACTTGCGGGCGTCTCCTACAATGAGCAGTTCTTC. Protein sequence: CASGGLAGVSYNEQFF.

In DNA, the CDR3 is TGCGCCAGCAGCCAAGTTCCAGAGAACACTGAAGCTTTCTTT. Amino acids: CASSQVPENTEAFF. V gene TRBV4-3 combines with J gene TRBJ1-1; no reliable D call. The CDR3 has 14 residues. V dropped 1 base and J dropped 1 base, with 7 bases sitting between them. Germline lookup yields CDR1 LGHNA and CDR2 YSLEER.

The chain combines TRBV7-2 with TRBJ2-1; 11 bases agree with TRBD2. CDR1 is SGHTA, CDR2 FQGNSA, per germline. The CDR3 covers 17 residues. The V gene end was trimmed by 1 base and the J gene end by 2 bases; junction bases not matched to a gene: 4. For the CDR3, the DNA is TGTGCCAGCAGCTTAGAGCTAGCGGGAGGTGCCTACAATGAGCAGTTCTTC. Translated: CASSLELAGGAYNEQFF.

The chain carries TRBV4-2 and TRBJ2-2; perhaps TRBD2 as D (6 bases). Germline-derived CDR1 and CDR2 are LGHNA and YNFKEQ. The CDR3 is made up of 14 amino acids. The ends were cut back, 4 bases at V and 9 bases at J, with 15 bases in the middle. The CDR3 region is CASSPPGRVRELFF. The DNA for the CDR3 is TGTGCCAGCAGCCCCCCCGGGAGAGTGCGGGAGCTGTTTTTT.

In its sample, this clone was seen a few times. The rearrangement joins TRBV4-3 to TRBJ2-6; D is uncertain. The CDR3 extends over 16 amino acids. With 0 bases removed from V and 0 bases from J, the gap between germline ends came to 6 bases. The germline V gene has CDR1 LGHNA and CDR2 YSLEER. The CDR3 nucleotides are TGCGCCAGCAGCCAAGATGTCCTCTCTGGGGCCAACGTCCTGACTTTC. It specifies CASSQDVLSGANVLTF.